The 14 T cell receptor beta chains below come from one sample, sequenced in a study of beta chain features in type 1 diabetes. Whole-study findings and limits: Type 1 diabetes patients showed a moderate but significant shortening of TCRB CDR3s in all four CD4+ subsets.

Every isolated RNA sample was fully reverse transcribed, so sequencing captured expressed TCRB transcripts. Method: immunoSEQ multiplex PCR; TCRdb's copy keeps in-frame clones and lacks some. The sample has some 250,000 clones; 9.5% to 13% are singletons. The antigens these receptors bind are not known. The sample taken for sequencing was naive CD4+ T cells from blood. Source of these receptors: a man between 25 and 39 years old with type 1 diabetes.

The J gene is TRBJ1-2, the V gene TRBV9, with D unclear. This CDR3 has 13 amino acids. Germline loops: CDR1 SGDLS, CDR2 YYNGEE. V was cut by 2 bases and J by 7 bases, with 12 bases left in between. The CDR3 region is CASSVQPRGGYTF. CDR3 bases: TGTGCCAGCAGCGTTCAGCCACGGGGTGGCTACACCTTC.

About this clone itself: Other DNA sequences from this sample encode an identical CDR3 as well. The chain recombines TRBV5-1 with TRBJ1-6; D gene ambiguous. V was clipped by 0 bases and J by 8 bases, with 6 bases between them. The CDR3 covers 13 residues. Germline assignment: CDR1 SGHRS and CDR2 YFSETQ. CDR3 residues: CASSLGTDSPLHF. CDR3 in DNA: TGCGCCAGCAGCTTGGGCACGGATTCACCCCTCCACTTT.

The chain employs TRBV6-1 and TRBJ1-6; D is uncertain. Germline CDR1 MNHNS, CDR2 SASEGT. The V end was cut by 8 bases, the J end by 7 bases, with 12 bases between. This CDR3 spans 13 amino acids. The CDR3 is CASLRPGNSPLHF. As DNA, the CDR3 is TGTGCCAGCCTCAGGCCTGGAAATTCACCCCTCCACTTT.

This clone has only a few counts. DNA for the CDR3: TGTGCCAGTAGTCCGGGACAGGGATATCTTGAGCAGTTCTTC. Translated, it gives CASSPGQGYLEQFF. J is TRBJ2-1 and V is TRBV19; the match to TRBD1 covers 9 bases. The V gene end was trimmed by 5 bases and the J gene end by 9 bases; junction bases not matched to a gene: 8. Germline assignment: CDR1 LNHDA and CDR2 SQIVND (reference sequence). This CDR3 region has 14 residues.

Regarding this clone: The sample has other DNA sequences that encode this CDR3 too. The V gene is TRBV18, the J gene TRBJ1-5; weak D call: TRBD1 (5 bases). The CDR3 sequence is 13 residues long. Germline CDR1 and CDR2: KGHSH and LQKENI. Trimming took 3 bases from V and 4 from J, leaving 7 bases between them. The CDR3 DNA reads as TGTGCCAGCTCACCCCAGGGAAATCAGCCCCAGCATTTT. As protein: CASSPQGNQPQHF.

There are a few counts of this clone. The J gene is TRBJ2-5, the V gene TRBV19; 8 bases map to TRBD1. The CDR3 is 15 residues long. Trimming removed 3 bases from V and 4 bases from J; junction bases left unmatched: 7. Per the germline V gene, CDR1 is LNHDA and CDR2 is SQIVND (reference sequence). The CDR3 reads CASSIARGLIETQYF. The CDR3 DNA is TGTGCCAGTAGTATCGCCAGGGGGCTCATAGAGACCCAGTACTTC. Full variable domain (rest looked up from reference TRBV19 and TRBJ2-5): DGGITQSPKYLFRKEGQNVTLSCEQNLNHDAMYWYRQDPGQGLRLIYYSQIVNDFQKGDIAEGYSVSREKKESFPLTVTSAQKNPTAFYLCASSIARGLIETQYFGPGTRLLVL.

This clone was seen a few times. The same CDR3 arises from other DNA sequences in this sample as well. The chain carries TRBV7-9 and TRBJ2-3; D is undetermined. CDR1 is SEHNR, CDR2 FQNEAQ, per germline (reference sequence). The CDR3 has 12 residues. V dropped 3 bases and J dropped 6 bases, with 7 bases sitting between them. The CDR3 protein is CASSFSRDTQYF. In nucleotides, the CDR3 is TGTGCCAGCAGCTTTTCGCGGGATACGCAGTATTTT.

In its sample, this clone was seen a few times. The DNA for the CDR3 is TGTGCTAGTGTACAGGGGGCCGGGGAGCTGTTTTTT. Translated, it gives CASVQGAGELFF. The rearrangement links TRBV12-5 to TRBJ2-2; 8 bases agree with TRBD1. V was clipped by 7 bases and J by 6 bases; unmatched bases: 1. In germline, CDR1 is LGHNT, CDR2 FRNRAP. The CDR3 sequence is 12 residues long. Full variable domain (outside the CDR3, taken from reference TRBV12-5 and TRBJ2-2): DARVTQTPRHKVTEMGQEVTMRCQPILGHNTVFWYRQTMMQGLELLAYFRNRAPLDDSGMPKDRFSAEMPDATLATLKIQPSEPRDSAVYFCASVQGAGELFFGEGSRLTVL.

The table lists this clone with a few counts. The chain has TRBV5-1 and TRBJ2-3; tentative D call: TRBD1 (7 bases). The V and J ends lost 4 bases and 2 bases respectively, with 14 bases between them. The CDR3 length is 15 residues. Germline V gene sequence: CDR1 SGHRS, CDR2 YFSETQ. The CDR3 loop is CASSPGDSVTDTQYF. The CDR3 DNA is TGCGCCAGCAGCCCGGGGGACAGCGTCACAGATACGCAGTATTTT.

The chain uses TRBV4-2 and TRBJ1-3; the D is unclear. The CDR3 is 15 residues long. V dropped 0 bases and J dropped 1 base, with 7 bases sitting between them. Germline CDR1 and CDR2: LGHNA and YNFKEQ. The CDR3 here is CASSQDLVSGNTIYF. The CDR3 DNA follows: TGTGCCAGCAGCCAAGATCTCGTATCTGGAAACACCATATATTTT.

This clone was picked up a small number of times. V and J are TRBV19 and TRBJ2-7, with 7 bases aligning to TRBD2. Germline loops: CDR1 LNHDA, CDR2 SQIVND (reference sequence). J gave up 4 bases and V 8 bases, and 2 bases lay outside the gene matches. The CDR3 contains 11 residues. As DNA, the CDR3 is TGTGCCAGTCGGCGGGGGTACGAGCAGTACTTC. It yields the protein CASRRGYEQYF. Together with reference TRBV19 and TRBJ2-7, the CDR3 gives the full variable domain: DGGITQSPKYLFRKEGQNVTLSCEQNLNHDAMYWYRQDPGQGLRLIYYSQIVNDFQKGDIAEGYSVSREKKESFPLTVTSAQKNPTAFYLCASRRGYEQYFGPGTRLTVT.

This clone appeared once. The chain couples TRBV2 to TRBJ1-6; no firm D call. CDR1 is SNHLY, CDR2 FYNNEI, per germline. The V and J ends lost 5 bases and 1 base respectively, with 6 bases between them. The length of the CDR3 is 14 residues. CDR3 DNA sequence: TGTGCCAGCAGTCTCAGTTCCTATAATTCACCCCTCCACTTT. Protein product: CASSLSSYNSPLHF. Complete variable domain (other parts from reference TRBV2 and TRBJ1-6): EPEVTQTPSHQVTQMGQEVILRCVPISNHLYFYWYRQILGQKVEFLVSFYNNEISEKSEIFDDQFSVERPDGSNFTLKIRSTKLEDSAMYFCASSLSSYNSPLHFGNGTRLTVT.

This chain uses TRBV19 with TRBJ2-7, with 10 bases that match TRBD1. The CDR3 has 15 amino acids. Unmatched junction bases numbered 6, after V lost 5 bases and J lost 2 bases. Germline values: CDR1 LNHDA, CDR2 SQIVND (reference sequence). The CDR3 here is CASSRGQGMTYEQYF. DNA for the CDR3: TGTGCCAGTAGTCGGGGACAGGGGATGACCTACGAGCAGTACTTC.

The genes are TRBV23-1 and TRBJ2-7; tentative D call: TRBD2 (5 bases). TRBV23-1 is an ORF for which the function is uncertain. CDR3 length equals 15 residues. V lost 0 bases to trimming and J lost 5 bases, with 14 bases between them. The chain's CDR3 is CASSQSYRNGDEQYF. The CDR3 region has the DNA TGCGCCAGCAGTCAATCGTACCGGAACGGGGACGAGCAGTACTTC.